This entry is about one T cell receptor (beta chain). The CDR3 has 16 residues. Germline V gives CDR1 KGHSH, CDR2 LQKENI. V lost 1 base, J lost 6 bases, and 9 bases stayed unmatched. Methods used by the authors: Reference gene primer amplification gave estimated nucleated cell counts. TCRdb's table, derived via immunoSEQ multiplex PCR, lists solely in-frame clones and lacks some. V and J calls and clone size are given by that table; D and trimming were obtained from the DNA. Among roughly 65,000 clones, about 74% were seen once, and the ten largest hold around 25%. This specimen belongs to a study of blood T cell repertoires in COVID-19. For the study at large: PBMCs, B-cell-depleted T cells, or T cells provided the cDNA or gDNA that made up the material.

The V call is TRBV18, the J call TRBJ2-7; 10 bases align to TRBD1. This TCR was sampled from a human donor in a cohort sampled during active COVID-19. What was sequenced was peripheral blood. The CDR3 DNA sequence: TGTGCCAGCTCACCACTTACCTCAGGACAGGGGGGCGAGCAGTACTTC. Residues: CASSPLTSGQGGEQYF.